Each of the 6 T cell receptor beta chains below was sequenced from the same sample in a study of T cell responses to AZD1222 COVID-19 vaccine (dated by TCRdb to the early 2020s). Per the publication, the time point label means: about 28 days (+/-7) after the second vaccine dose. Libraries were prepared through the immunoSEQ multiplex PCR assay. Here the immuneACCESS table is served through TCRdb, limited to in-frame sequences with V and J called. Missing clones are a known gap in these copies; in checked studies unresolved V genes cover under half, and the rest lacks a known reason. Recorded for this sample are fewer than 150,000 clones; more than 70% of them occurred a single time. The top ten clonotypes cover less than 6.5% of the sample. Sequencing used peripheral blood, obtained 28 days after the second AZD1222 dose. Receptors were obtained from an adult who received the AZD1222 COVID-19 vaccine.

This chain links TRBV6-6 with TRBJ1-2; D is unclear. The CDR3 runs 15 residues. Trimming stripped 8 bases from V and 7 bases from J, with 23 bases between. CDR1 MNHNY and CDR2 SVGAGI come from the germline V gene (reference sequence). In nucleotides, the CDR3 is TGTGCCAGCTCCATCGATGGGGTGGGGATGGCTGGCTACACCTTC. Protein sequence: CASSIDGVGMAGYTF.

The CDR3 reads CASRTTDSWTEAFF. CDR3 sequence (DNA): TGTGCCAGCAGGACAACCGACAGCTGGACTGAAGCTTTCTTT. The rearrangement joins TRBV25-1 to TRBJ1-1, with D possibly matching TRBD1 (5 bases). This CDR3 has 14 residues. The V end was cut by 6 bases, the J end by 5 bases, with 16 bases between. Germline V gene lookup returns CDR1 MGHDK and CDR2 SYGVNS.

The genes are TRBV12-5 and TRBJ2-7; 7 positions agree with TRBD1. With 3 bases clipped from V and 13 bases from J, the junction kept 9 bases outside the gene matches. The germline gives CDR1 LGHNT, CDR2 FRNRAP. CDR3 length: 12 amino acids. The CDR3: CASGLTTGVVYF. The CDR3 DNA sequence: TGTGCTAGTGGTTTAACTACAGGGGTGGTATACTTC.

In nucleotides, the CDR3 is TGTGCCAGCAGAACCGCCGAGGGTAGGTCTCAGCCCCAGCATTTT. Its translation is CASRTAEGRSQPQHF. The chain links TRBV28 to TRBJ1-5; D gene unclear. V was pared by 6 bases and J by 6 bases, with 18 bases between. Germline V gives CDR1 MDHEN, CDR2 SYDVKM. The CDR3 is 15 amino acids.

The chain carries TRBV5-8 and TRBJ2-7; 8 bases line up with TRBD1. The CDR3 is made up of 14 amino acids. Germline V gene data show CDR1 as SGHTS and CDR2 as YDEGEE. With 6 bases clipped from V and 4 bases from J, the junction kept 9 bases outside the gene matches. The CDR3: CASTTGQGVYEQYF. For the CDR3, the DNA is TGTGCCAGCACAACAGGACAGGGAGTGTACGAGCAGTACTTC.

V gene TRBV10-3 combines with J gene TRBJ1-1, with 7 bases that match TRBD1. The germline V gene encodes CDR1 ENHRY and CDR2 SYGVKD. After removal of 6 bases from V and 1 base from J, the junction contained 5 bases not matched to a gene. The CDR3 totals 14 residues. In DNA, the CDR3 is TGTGCCATCAGGCTAACAGGGGAGAACACTGAAGCTTTCTTT. Its protein is CAIRLTGENTEAFF.